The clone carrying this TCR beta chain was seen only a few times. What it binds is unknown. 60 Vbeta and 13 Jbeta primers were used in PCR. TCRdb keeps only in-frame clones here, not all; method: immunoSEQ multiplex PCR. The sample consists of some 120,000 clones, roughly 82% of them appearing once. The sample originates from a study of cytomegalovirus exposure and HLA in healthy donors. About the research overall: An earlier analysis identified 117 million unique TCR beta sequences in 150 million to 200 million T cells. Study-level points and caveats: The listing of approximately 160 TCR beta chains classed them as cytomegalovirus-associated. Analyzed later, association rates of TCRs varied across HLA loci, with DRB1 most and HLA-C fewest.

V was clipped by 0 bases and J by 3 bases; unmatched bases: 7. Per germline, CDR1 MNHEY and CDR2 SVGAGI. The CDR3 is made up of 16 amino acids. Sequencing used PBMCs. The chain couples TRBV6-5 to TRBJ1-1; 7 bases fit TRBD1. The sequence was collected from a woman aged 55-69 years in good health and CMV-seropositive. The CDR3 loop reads CASSYSAQGVDTEAFF. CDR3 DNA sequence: TGTGCCAGCAGTTACTCGGCGCAGGGGGTGGACACTGAAGCTTTCTTT.